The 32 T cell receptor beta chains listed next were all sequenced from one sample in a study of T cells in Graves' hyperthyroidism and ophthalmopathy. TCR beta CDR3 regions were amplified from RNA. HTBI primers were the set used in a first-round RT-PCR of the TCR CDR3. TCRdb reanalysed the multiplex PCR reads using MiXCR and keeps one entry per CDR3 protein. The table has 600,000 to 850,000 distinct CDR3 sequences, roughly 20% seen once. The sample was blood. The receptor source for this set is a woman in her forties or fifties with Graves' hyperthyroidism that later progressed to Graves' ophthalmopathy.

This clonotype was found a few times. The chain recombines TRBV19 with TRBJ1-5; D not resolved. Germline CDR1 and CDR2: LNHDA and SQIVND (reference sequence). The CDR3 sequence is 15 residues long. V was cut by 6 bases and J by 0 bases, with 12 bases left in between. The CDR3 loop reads CASRLIDGSNQPQHF. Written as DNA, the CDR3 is TGTGCCAGTAGACTTATAGACGGTAGCAATCAGCCCCAGCATTTT.

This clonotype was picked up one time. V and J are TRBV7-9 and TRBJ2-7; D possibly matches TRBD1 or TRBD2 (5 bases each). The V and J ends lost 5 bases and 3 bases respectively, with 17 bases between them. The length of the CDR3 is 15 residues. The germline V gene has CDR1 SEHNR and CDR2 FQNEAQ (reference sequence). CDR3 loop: CASSARDPQVYEQYF. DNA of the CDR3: TGTGCCAGCAGCGCCCGGGACCCCCAGGTCTACGAGCAGTACTTC.

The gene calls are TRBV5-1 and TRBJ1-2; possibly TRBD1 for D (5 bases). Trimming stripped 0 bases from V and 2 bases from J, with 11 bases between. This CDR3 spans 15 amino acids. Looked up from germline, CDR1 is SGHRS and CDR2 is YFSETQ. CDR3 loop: CASSLGAGRNYGYTF. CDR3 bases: TGCGCCAGCAGCTTGGGGGCAGGGAGGAACTATGGCTACACCTTC.

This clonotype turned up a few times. CDR3 nucleotide sequence: TGTGCCAGCAGTTTATATTTCCCCGGTCGAGATAGCAATCAGCCCCAGCATTTT. Translating gives CASSLYFPGRDSNQPQHF. This chain links TRBV27 with TRBJ1-5; D gene ambiguous. V was shortened by 1 base and J by 0 bases, with 16 bases between the two germline ends. The CDR3 runs to 18 residues. Germline CDR1 reads MNHEY; CDR2 reads SMNVEV (reference sequence).

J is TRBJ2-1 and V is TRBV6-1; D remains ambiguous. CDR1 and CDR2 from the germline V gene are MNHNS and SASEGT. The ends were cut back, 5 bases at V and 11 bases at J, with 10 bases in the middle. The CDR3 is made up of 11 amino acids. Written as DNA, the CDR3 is TGTGCCAGCAGTAACCGGATTAAGCAGTTCTTC. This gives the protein CASSNRIKQFF.

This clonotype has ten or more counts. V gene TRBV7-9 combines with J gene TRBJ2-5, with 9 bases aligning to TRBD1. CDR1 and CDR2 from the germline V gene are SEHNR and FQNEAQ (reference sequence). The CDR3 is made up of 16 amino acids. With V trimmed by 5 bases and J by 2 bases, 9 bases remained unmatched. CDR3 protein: CASSATIGTGQETQYF. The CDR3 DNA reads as TGTGCCAGCAGCGCCACCATCGGGACAGGGCAAGAGACCCAGTACTTC. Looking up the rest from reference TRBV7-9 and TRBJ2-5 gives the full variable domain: DTGVSQNPRHKITKRGQNVTFRCDPISEHNRLYWYRQTLGQGPEFLTYFQNEAQLEKSRLLSDRFSAERPKGSFSTLEIQRTEQGDSAMYLCASSATIGTGQETQYFGPGTRLLVL.

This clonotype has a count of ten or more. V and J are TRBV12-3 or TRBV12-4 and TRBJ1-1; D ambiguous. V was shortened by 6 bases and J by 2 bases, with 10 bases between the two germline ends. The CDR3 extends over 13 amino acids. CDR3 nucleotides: TGTGCCAGCAGCTCTGTGGAAAACACTGAAGCTTTCTTT. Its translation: CASSSVENTEAFF.

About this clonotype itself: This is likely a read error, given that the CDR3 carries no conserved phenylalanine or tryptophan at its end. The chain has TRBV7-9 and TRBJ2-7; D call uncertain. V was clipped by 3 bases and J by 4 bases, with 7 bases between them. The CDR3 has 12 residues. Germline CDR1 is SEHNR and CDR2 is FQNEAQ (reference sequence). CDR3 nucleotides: TGTGCCAGCAGCTTCTCCTCATACGAGCAGTACCTC. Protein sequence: CASSFSSYEQYL.

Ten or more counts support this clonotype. CDR3 bases: TGTGCCAGCAGCCCAACCCGAAACACCGGGGAGCTGTTTTTT. Translation gives CASSPTRNTGELFF. This chain connects TRBV2 to TRBJ2-2, with no clear D. The germline CDR1 and CDR2 sequences are SNHLY and FYNNEI. Trimming took 6 bases from V and 2 from J, leaving 10 bases between them. The length of the CDR3 is 14 residues.

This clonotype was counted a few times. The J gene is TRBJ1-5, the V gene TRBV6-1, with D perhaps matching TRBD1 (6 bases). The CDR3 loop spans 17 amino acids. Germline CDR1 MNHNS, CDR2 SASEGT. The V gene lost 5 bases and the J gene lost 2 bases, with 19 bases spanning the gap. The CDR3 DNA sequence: TGTGCCAGCAGTACCACTTTGGGGGGCAGGGGCAATCAGCCCCAGCATTTT. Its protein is CASSTTLGGRGNQPQHF.

CDR3 amino acids: CASSLAEQTITNEQFF. CDR3 coding DNA: TGTGCCAGCAGCTTAGCTGAACAGACGATCACGAATGAGCAGTTCTTC. The V gene is TRBV7-2, the J gene TRBJ2-1, with D unresolved. Trimming removed 0 bases at V and 7 bases at J, with 16 bases between. In germline, CDR1 is SGHTA, CDR2 FQGNSA. The CDR3 has 16 amino acids.

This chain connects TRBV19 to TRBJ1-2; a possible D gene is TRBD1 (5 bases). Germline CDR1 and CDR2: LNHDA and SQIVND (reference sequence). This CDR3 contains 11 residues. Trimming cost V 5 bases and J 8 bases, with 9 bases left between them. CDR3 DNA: TGTGCCAGTAGTCAGGGAAAAGGCTACACCTTC. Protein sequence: CASSQGKGYTF.

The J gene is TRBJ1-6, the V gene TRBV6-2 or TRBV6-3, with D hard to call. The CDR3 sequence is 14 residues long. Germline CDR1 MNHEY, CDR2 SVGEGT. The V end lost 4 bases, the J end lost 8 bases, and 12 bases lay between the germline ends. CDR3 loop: CASSFEYGHSPLHF. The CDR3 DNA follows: TGTGCCAGCAGTTTTGAGTATGGACATTCACCCCTCCACTTT.

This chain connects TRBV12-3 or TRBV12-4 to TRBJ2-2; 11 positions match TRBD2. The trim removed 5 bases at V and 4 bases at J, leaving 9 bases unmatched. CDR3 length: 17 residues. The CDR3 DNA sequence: TGTGCCAGCAGTCCCTTAGCGGGGGGGCCGGGCACCGGGGAGCTGTTTTTT. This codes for CASSPLAGGPGTGELFF.

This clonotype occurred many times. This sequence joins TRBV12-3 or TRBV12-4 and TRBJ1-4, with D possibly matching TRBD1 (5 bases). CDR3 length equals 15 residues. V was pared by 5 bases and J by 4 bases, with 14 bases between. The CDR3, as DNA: TGTGCCAGCAGTCCCCAGGGACGGTTTAATGAAAAACTGTTTTTT. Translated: CASSPQGRFNEKLFF.

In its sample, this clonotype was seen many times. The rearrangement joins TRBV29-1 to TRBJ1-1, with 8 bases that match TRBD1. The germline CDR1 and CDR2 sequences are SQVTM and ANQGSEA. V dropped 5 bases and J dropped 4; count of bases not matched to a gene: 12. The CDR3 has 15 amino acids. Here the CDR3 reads CSVFHQTGAPTEAFF. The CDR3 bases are TGCAGCGTTTTCCACCAGACAGGGGCGCCCACTGAAGCTTTCTTT.

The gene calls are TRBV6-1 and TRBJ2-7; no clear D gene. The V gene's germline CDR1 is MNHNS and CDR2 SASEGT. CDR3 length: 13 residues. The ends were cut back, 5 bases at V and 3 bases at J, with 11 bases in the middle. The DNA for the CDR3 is TGTGCCAGCAGTCAACGGGTCTTCTACGAGCAGTACTTC. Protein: CASSQRVFYEQYF.

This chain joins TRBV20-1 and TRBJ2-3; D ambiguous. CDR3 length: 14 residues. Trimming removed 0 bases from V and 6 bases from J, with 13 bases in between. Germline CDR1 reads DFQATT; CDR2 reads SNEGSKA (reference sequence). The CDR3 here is CSARDIGTLDTQYF. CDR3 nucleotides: TGCAGTGCTAGAGATATAGGCACTCTGGATACGCAGTATTTT.

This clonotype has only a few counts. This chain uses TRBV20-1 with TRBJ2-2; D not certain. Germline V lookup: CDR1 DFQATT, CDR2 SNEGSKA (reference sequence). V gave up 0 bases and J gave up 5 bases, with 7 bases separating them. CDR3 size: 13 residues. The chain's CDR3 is CSAREEDTGELFF. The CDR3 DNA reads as TGCAGTGCTAGAGAGGAAGATACCGGGGAGCTGTTTTTT.

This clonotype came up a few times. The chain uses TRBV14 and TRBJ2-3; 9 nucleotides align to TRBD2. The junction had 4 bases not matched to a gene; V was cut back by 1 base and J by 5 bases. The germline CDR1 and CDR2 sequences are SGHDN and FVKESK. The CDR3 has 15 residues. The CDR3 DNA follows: TGTGCCAGCAGCCAAGCTTCTAGCGGGGTAGATACGCAGTATTTT. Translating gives CASSQASSGVDTQYF.

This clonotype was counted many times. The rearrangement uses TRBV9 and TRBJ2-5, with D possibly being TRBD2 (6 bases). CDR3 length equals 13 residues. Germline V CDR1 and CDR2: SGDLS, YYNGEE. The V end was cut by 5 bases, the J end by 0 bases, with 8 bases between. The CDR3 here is CASSGGYQETQYF. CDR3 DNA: TGTGCCAGCAGTGGGGGGTACCAAGAGACCCAGTACTTC. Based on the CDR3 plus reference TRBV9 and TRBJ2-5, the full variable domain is DSGVTQTPKHLITATGQRVTLRCSPRSGDLSVYWYQQSLDQGLQFLIQYYNGEERAKGNILERFSAQQFPDLHSELNLSSLELGDSALYFCASSGGYQETQYFGPGTRLLVL.

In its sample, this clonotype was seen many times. Here the CDR3 DNA reads TGTGCCAGCAGCTTAAGCTGGGCGCGGGGAAACTACGAGCAGTACTTC. Encoded protein: CASSLSWARGNYEQYF. The chain carries TRBV7-3 and TRBJ2-7; tentatively, D is TRBD2 (6 bases). Trimming removed 1 base from V and 3 bases from J, with 16 bases in between. The CDR3 consists of 16 residues. Per germline, CDR1 SGHTA and CDR2 FQGTGA.

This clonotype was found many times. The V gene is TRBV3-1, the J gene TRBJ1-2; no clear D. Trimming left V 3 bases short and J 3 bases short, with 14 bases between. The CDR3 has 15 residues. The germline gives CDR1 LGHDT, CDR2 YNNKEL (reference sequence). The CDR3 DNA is TGTGCCAGCAGCCAGGACCAATACCAGGACTATGGCTACACCTTC. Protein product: CASSQDQYQDYGYTF.

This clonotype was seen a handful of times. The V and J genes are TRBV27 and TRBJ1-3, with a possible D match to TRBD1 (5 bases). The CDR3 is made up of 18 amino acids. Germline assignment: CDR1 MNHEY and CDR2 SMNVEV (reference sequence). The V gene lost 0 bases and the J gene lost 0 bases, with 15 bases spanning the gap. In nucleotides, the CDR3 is TGTGCCAGCAGTTTATCGAGTCCCGGGGGGAGCTCTGGAAACACCATATATTTT. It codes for CASSLSSPGGSSGNTIYF.

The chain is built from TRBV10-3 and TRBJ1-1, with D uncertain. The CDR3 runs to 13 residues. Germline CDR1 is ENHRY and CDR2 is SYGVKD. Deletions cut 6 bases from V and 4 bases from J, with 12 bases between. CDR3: CAISKAGGTEAFF. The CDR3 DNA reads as TGTGCCATCAGCAAGGCGGGCGGCACTGAAGCTTTCTTT.

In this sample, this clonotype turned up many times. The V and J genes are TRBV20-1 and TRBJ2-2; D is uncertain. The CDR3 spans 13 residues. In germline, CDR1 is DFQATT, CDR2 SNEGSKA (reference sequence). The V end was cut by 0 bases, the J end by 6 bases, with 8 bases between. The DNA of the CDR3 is TGCAGTGCTAGAGAGCGTGAACCCGGGGAGCTGTTTTTT. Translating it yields CSAREREPGELFF.

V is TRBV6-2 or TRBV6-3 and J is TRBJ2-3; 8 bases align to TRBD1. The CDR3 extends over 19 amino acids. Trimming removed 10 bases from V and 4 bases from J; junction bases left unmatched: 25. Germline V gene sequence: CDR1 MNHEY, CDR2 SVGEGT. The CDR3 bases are TGTGCCACCTATACTTTACACTCCGGGAAGGACAGGGTGCCAGATACGCAGTATTTT. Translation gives CATYTLHSGKDRVPDTQYF.

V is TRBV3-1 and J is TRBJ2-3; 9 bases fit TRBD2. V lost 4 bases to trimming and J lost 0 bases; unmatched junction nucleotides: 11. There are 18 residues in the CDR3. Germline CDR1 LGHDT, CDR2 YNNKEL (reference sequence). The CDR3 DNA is TGTGCCAGCAGCCCACTCCGCGGGGGGGCTTCTAGCACAGATACGCAGTATTTT. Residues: CASSPLRGGASSTDTQYF.

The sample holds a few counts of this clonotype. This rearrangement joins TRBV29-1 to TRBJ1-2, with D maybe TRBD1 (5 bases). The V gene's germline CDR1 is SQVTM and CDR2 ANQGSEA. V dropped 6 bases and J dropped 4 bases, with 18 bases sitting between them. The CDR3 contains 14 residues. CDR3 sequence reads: CSVIDPGHIYGYTF. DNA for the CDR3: TGCAGCGTAATTGATCCTGGACACATCTATGGCTACACCTTC. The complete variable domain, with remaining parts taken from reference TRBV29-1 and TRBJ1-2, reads SAVISQKPSRDICQRGTSLTIQCQVDSQVTMMFWYRQQPGQSLTLIATANQGSEATYESGFVIDKFPISRPNLTFSTLTVSNMSPEDSSIYLCSVIDPGHIYGYTFGSGTRLTVV.

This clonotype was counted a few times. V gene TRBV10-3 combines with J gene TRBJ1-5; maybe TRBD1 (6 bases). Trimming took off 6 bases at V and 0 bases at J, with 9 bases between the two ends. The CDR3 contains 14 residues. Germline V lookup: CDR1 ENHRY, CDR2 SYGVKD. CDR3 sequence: CAIRGADSNQPQHF. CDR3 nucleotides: TGTGCCATCAGGGGGGCAGATAGCAATCAGCCCCAGCATTTT.

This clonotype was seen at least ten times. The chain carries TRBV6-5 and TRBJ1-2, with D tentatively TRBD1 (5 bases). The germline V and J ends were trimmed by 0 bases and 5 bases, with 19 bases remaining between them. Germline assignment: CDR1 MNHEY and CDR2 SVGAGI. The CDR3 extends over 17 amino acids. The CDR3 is CASSYSRGNTAVYGYTF. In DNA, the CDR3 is TGTGCCAGCAGTTACTCGAGGGGCAATACAGCGGTTTATGGCTACACCTTC.

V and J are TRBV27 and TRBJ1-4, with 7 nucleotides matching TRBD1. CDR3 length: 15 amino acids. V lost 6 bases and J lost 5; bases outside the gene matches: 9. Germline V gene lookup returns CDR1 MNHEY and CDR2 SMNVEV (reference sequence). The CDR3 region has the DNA TGTGCCAGCAGAGCCATGACAGGGTGGAATGAAAAACTGTTTTTT. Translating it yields CASRAMTGWNEKLFF. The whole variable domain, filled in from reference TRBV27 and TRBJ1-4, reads EAQVTQNPRYLITVTGKKLTVTCSQNMNHEYMSWYRQDPGLGLRQIYYSMNVEVTDKGDVPEGYKVSRKEKRNFPLILESPSPNQTSLYFCASRAMTGWNEKLFFGSGTQLSVL.